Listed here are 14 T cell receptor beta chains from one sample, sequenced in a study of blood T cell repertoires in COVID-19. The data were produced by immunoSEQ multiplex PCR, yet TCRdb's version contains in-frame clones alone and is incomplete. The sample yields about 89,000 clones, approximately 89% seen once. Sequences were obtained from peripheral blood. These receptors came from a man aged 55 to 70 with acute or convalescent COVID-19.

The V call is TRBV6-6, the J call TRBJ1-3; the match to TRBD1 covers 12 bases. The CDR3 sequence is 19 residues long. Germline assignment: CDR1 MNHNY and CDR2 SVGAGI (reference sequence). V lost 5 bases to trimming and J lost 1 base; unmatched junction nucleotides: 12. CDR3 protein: CASSQKPGQGAPSGNTIYF. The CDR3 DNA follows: TGTGCCAGCAGTCAAAAACCGGGACAGGGGGCCCCGTCTGGAAACACCATATATTTT.

CDR3 residues: CASSAPYRGRETQYF. CDR3 DNA: TGTGCCAGCAGTGCCCCATACAGGGGGCGAGAGACCCAGTACTTC. V usage is TRBV28 and J usage is TRBJ2-5; TRBD1 aligns across 9 bases. Germline CDR1 MDHEN, CDR2 SYDVKM. With 5 bases clipped from V and 4 bases from J, the junction kept 8 bases outside the gene matches. This CDR3 region has 15 residues.

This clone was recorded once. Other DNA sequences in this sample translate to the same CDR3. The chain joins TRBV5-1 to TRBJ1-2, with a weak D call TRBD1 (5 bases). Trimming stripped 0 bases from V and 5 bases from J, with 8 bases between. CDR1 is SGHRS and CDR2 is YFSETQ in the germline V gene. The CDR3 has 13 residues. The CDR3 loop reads CASSLATDYGYTF. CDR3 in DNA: TGCGCCAGCAGCTTGGCGACAGATTATGGCTACACCTTC.

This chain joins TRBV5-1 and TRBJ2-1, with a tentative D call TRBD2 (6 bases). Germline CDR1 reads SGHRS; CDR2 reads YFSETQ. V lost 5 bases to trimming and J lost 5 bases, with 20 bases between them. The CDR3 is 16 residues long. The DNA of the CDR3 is TGCGCCAGCAGACTGACGGGGCTAGCGAGAGACAATGAGCAGTTCTTC. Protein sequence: CASRLTGLARDNEQFF.

The CDR3 spells CASSFRAGGLGNYGYTF. CDR3 nucleotides: TGTGCCAGCAGCTTTCGGGCAGGGGGCCTGGGTAACTATGGCTACACCTTC. The V and J genes are TRBV7-8 and TRBJ1-2; 8 nucleotides line up with TRBD1. CDR3 length: 17 amino acids. The germline V gene encodes CDR1 SGHVS and CDR2 FQNEAQ. Unmatched junction bases numbered 10, after V lost 3 bases and J lost 1 base.

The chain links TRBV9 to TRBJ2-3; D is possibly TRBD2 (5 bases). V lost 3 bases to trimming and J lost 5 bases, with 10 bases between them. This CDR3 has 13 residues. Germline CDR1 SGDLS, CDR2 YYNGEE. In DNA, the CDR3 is TGTGCCAGCAGCGCCGGCGGGCGAGATACGCAGTATTTT. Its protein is CASSAGGRDTQYF. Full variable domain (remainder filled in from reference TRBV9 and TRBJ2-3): DSGVTQTPKHLITATGQRVTLRCSPRSGDLSVYWYQQSLDQGLQFLIQYYNGEERAKGNILERFSAQQFPDLHSELNLSSLELGDSALYFCASSAGGRDTQYFGPGTRLTVL.

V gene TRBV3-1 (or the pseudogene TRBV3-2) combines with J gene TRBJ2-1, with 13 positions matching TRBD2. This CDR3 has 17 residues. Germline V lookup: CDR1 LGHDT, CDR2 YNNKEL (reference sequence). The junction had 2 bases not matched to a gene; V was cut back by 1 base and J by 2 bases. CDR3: CASSQGLAGGTYNEQFF. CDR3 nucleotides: TGTGCCAGCAGCCAAGGACTAGCGGGAGGCACCTACAATGAGCAGTTCTTC.

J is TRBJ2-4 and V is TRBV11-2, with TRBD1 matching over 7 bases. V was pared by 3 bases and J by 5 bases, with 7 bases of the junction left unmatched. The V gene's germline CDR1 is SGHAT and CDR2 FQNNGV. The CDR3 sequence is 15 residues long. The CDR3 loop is CASSLDRDSQNIQYF. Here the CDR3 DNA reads TGTGCCAGCAGCTTGGACCGGGACAGCCAAAACATTCAGTACTTC. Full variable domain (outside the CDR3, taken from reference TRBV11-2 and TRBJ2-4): EAGVAQSPRYKIIEKRQSVAFWCNPISGHATLYWYQQILGQGPKLLIQFQNNGVVDDSQLPKDRFSAERLKGVDSTLKIQPAKLEDSAVYLCASSLDRDSQNIQYFGAGTRLSVL.

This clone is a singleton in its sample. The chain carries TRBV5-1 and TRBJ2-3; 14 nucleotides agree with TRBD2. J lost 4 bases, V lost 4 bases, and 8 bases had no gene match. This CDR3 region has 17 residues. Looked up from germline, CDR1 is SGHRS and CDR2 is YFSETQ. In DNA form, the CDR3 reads TGCGCCAGCAGCCTGGGACTAGCGGGAGTTCTTTCAGATACGCAGTATTTT. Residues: CASSLGLAGVLSDTQYF.

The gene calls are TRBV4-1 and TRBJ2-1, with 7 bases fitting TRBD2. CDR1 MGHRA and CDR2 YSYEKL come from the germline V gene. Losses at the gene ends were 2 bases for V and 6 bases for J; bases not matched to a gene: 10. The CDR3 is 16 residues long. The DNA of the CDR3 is TGCGCCAGCAGCCAACCGGGACTAAGGTTCAGCAATGAGCAGTTCTTC. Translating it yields CASSQPGLRFSNEQFF.

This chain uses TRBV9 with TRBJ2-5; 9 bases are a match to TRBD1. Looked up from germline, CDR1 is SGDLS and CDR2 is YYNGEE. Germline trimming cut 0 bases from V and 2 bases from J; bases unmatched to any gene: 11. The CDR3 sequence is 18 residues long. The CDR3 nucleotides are TGTGCCAGCAGCGTAGCTACCGACAGGGGGAGATCTCAAGAGACCCAGTACTTC. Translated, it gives CASSVATDRGRSQETQYF.

In DNA form, the CDR3 reads TGCAGCGTTGCCCCGCTAGCGGGAGGTACAGATACGCAGTATTTT. Its translation is CSVAPLAGGTDTQYF. The rearrangement uses TRBV29-1 and TRBJ2-3; 11 bases agree with TRBD2. Trimming removed 4 bases from V and 3 bases from J; junction bases left unmatched: 6. The CDR3 spans 15 residues. Germline V gene sequence: CDR1 SQVTM, CDR2 ANQGSEA.

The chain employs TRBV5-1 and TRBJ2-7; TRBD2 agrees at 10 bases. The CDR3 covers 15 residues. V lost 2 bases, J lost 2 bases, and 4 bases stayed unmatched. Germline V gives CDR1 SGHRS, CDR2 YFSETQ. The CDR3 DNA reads TGCGCCAGCAGCTTACAAGCGGGAGGGCCCTACGAGCAGTACTTC. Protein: CASSLQAGGPYEQYF.

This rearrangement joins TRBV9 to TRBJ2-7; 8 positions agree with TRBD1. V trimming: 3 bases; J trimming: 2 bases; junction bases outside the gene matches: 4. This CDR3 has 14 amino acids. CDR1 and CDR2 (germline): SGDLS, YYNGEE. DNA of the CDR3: TGTGCCAGCAGCGCACAGGGGGACCCCTACGAGCAGTACTTC. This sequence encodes CASSAQGDPYEQYF.